What follows are 2 T cell receptor beta chains derived from one specimen sequenced in a study of blood T cell repertoires in COVID-19. Sequenced by immunoSEQ multiplex PCR; TCRdb stores in-frame clones only, minus some. The sample holds more than 40,000 clones; roughly 91% are singletons and the top ten take 8% to 10%. What was sequenced was peripheral blood. These receptors originate from a man aged 50-60 years with active COVID-19.

The genes are TRBV11-1 and TRBJ2-5; tentatively, D is TRBD2 (5 bases). Trimming removed 1 base at V and 3 bases at J, with 6 bases between. The germline V gene encodes CDR1 SGHAT and CDR2 FQDESV (reference sequence). The CDR3 consists of 13 residues. The CDR3 is CASSLGAEETQYF. The CDR3 nucleotides are TGTGCCAGCAGCTTAGGAGCGGAAGAGACCCAGTACTTC. The full variable domain, in which reference TRBV11-1 and TRBJ2-5 provide the parts outside the CDR3, is EAEVAQSPRYKITEKSQAVAFWCDPISGHATLYWYRQILGQGPELLVQFQDESVVDDSQLPKDRFSAERLKGVDSTLKIQPAELGDSAMYLCASSLGAEETQYFGPGTRLLVL.

The J gene is TRBJ1-1, the V gene TRBV21-1. TRBV21-1 is labeled a pseudogene. The CDR3 sequence is 14 residues long. CDR3 DNA: TGTGCCAGCAGCAAAAAACGGGAGAACACTGAAGCTTTCTTT. This codes for CASSKKRENTEAFF.